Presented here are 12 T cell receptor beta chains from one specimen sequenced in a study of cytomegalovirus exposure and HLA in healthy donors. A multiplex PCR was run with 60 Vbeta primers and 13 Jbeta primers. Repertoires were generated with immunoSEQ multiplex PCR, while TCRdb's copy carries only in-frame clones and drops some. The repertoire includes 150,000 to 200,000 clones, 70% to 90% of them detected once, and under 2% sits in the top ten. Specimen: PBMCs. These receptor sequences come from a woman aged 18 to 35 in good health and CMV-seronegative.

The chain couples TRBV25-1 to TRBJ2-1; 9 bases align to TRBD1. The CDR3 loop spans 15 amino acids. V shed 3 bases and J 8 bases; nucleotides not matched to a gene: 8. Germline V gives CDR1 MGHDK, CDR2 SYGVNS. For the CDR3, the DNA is TGTGCCAGCAGTGATTGGGACAGGGTGACAGATGAGCAGTTCTTC. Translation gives CASSDWDRVTDEQFF.

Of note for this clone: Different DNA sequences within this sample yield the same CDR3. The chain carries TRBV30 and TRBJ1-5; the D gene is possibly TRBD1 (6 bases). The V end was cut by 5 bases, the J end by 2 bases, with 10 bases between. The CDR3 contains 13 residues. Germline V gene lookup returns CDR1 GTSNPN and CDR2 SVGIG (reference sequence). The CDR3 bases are TGTGCCTGGGGGGACATCGGCAATCAGCCCCAGCATTTT. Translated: CAWGDIGNQPQHF.

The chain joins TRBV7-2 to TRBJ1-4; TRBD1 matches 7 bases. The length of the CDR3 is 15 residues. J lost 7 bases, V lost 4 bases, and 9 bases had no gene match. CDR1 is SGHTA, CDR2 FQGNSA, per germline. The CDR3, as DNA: TGTGCCAGCAGCTCTCATAACAGGGGACCTGAAAAACTGTTTTTT. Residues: CASSSHNRGPEKLFF.

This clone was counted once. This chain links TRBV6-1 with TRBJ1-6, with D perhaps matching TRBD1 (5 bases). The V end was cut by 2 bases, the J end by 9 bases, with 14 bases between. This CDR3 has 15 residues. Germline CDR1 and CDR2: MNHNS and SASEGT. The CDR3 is CASSEPSGGVSPLHF. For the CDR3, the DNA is TGTGCCAGCAGTGAACCCTCCGGGGGGGTTTCACCCCTCCACTTT.

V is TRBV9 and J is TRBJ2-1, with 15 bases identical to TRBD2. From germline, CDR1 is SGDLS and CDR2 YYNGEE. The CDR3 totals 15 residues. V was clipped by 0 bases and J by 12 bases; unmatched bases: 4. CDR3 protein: CASSVGTSGRDGQFF. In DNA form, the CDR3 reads TGTGCCAGCAGCGTAGGGACTAGCGGGAGGGATGGGCAGTTCTTC.

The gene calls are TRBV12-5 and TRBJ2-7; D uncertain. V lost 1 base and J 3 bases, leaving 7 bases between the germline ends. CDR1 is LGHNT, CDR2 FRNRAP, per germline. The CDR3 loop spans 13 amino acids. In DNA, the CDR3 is TGTGCTAGTGGTTTGGACAGCCTCTACGAGCAGTACTTC. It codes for CASGLDSLYEQYF.

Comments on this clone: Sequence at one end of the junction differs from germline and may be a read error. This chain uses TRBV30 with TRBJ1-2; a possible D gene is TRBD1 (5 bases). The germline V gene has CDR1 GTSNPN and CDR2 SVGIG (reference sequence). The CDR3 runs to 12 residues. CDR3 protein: CASSDQGYGYAF. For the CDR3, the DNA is TGTGCCTCCTCAGATCAGGGCTATGGCTACGCCTTC. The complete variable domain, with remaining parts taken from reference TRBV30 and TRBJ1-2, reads SQTIHQWPATLVQPVGSPLSLECTVEGTSNPNLYWYRQAAGRGLQLLFYSVGIGQISSEVPQNLSASRPQDRQFILSSKKLLLSDSGFYLCASSDQGYGYAFGSGTRLTVV.

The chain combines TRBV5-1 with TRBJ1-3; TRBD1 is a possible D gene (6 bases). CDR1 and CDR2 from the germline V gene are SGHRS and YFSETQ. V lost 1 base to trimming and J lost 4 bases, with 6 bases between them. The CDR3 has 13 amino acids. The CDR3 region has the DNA TGCGCCAGCAGCTTGACAGGGGGAAACACCATATATTTT. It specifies CASSLTGGNTIYF.

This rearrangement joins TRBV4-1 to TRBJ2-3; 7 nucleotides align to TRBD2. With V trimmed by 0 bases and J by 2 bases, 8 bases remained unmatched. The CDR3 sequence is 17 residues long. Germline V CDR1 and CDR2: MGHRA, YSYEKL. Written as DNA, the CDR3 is TGCGCCAGCAGCCAAGAGTGGCCTAGCGGACCCACAGATACGCAGTATTTT. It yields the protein CASSQEWPSGPTDTQYF.

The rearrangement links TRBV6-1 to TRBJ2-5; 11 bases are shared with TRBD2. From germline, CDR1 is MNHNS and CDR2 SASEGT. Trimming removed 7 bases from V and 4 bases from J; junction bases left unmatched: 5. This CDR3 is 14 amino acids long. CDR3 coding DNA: TGTGCCAGCAATAGCGGGAGGGCCCCAGAGACCCAGTACTTC. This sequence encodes CASNSGRAPETQYF.

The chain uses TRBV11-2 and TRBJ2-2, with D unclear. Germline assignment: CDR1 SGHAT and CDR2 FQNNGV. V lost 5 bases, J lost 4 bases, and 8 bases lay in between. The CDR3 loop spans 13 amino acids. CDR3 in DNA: TGTGCCAGCAGCCCTAGAACCACCGGGGAGCTGTTTTTT. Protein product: CASSPRTTGELFF.

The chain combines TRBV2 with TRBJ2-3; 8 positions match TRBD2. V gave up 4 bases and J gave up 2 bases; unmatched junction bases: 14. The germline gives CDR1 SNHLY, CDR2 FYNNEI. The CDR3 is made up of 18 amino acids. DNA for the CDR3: TGTGCCAGCAGTGGGACCAAGAAGACTAGCGCCCACACAGATACGCAGTATTTT. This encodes CASSGTKKTSAHTDTQYF.